This record looks at one T cell receptor beta chain sequence and its context. Antigen specificity is unknown. It was about 210 ng DNA, about 30,000 T cell genomes, that sorted-subset replicate PCRs used. Assay: immunoSEQ multiplex PCR; the TCRdb copy retains only in-frame clones and omits some. The sample carries some 2,500,000 clones, around 90% recorded once. The sample comes from a study of shared clonotypes between healthy human individuals. Study-wide results and caveats: Among the subsets, naive ones generally showed larger estimated richness than memory ones.

Germline CDR1 KGHSH, CDR2 LQKENI. Trimming left V 2 bases short and J 4 bases short, with 14 bases between. CDR3 length equals 15 residues. The sequencing sample was made of naive CD4+ T cells from PBMCs. Noted subset: CD45RA+ positively selected. The chain uses TRBV18 and TRBJ1-2; tentatively, D is TRBD1 (5 bases). The clonotype originates from a man younger than 35 in good health. Some clones in this sample may be carry-over from other donors' samples. In nucleotides, the CDR3 is TGTGCCAGCTCACCATCGGACATCGCGATCTATGGCTACACCTTC. This encodes CASSPSDIAIYGYTF.